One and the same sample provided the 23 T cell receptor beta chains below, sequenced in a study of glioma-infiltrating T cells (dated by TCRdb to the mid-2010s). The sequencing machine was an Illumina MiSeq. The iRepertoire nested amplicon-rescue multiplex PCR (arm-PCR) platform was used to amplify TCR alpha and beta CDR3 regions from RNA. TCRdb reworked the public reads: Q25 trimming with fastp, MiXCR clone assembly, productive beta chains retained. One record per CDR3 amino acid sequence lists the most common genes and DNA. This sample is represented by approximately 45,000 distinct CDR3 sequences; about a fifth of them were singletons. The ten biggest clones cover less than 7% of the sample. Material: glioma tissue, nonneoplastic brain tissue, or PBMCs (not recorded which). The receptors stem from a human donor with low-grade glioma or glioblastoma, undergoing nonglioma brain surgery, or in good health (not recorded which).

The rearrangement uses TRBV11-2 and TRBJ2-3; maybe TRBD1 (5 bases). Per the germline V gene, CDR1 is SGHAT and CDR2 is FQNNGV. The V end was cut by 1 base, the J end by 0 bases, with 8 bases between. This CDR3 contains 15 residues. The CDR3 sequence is CASSLGGWSTDTQYF. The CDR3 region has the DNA TGTGCCAGCAGCTTAGGGGGCTGGAGCACAGATACGCAGTATTTT. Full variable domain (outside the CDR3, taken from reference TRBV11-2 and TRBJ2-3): EAGVAQSPRYKIIEKRQSVAFWCNPISGHATLYWYQQILGQGPKLLIQFQNNGVVDDSQLPKDRFSAERLKGVDSTLKIQPAKLEDSAVYLCASSLGGWSTDTQYFGPGTRLTVL.

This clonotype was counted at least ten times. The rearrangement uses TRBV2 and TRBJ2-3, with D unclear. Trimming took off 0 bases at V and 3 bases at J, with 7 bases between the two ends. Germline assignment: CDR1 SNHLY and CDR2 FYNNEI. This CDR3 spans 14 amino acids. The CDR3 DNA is TGTGCCAGCAGTGAAGCGCAAGTTACAGATACGCAGTATTTT. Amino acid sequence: CASSEAQVTDTQYF.

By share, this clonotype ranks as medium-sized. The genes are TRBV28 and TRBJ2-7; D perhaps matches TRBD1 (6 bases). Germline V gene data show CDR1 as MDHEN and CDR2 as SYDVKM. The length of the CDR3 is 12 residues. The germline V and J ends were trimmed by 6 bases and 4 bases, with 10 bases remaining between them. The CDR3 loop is CASSLDSYEQYF. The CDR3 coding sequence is TGTGCCAGCAGCCTGGACAGTTACGAGCAGTACTTC.

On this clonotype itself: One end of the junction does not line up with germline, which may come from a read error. In DNA form, the CDR3 reads TGTGCCAGCTCGCCAAATGGACAGGGAAATAACAATGAGGAGTTCTTC. Residues: CASSPNGQGNNNEEFF. The chain recombines TRBV18 with TRBJ2-1; 8 bases are shared with TRBD1. CDR1 is KGHSH and CDR2 is LQKENI in the germline V gene. The CDR3 is made up of 16 amino acids.

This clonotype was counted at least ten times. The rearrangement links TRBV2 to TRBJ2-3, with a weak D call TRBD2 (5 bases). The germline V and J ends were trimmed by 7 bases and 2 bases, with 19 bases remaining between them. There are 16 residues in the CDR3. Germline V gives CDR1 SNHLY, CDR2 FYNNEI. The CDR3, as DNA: TGTGCCAGCACTGTATATTTGGACTCAAACACAGATACGCAGTATTTT. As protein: CASTVYLDSNTDTQYF.

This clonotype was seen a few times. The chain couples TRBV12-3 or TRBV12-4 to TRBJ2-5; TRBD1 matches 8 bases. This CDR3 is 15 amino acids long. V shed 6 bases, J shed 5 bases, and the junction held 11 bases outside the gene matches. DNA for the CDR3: TGTGCCAGCAGCCTAAAACGGACAGGGACGGAGACCCAGTACTTC. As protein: CASSLKRTGTETQYF.

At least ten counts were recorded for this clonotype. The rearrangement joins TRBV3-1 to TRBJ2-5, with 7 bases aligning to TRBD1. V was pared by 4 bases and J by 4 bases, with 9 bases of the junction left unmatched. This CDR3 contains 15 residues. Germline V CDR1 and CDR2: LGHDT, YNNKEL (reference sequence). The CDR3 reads CASSPPGPGGETQYF. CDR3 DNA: TGTGCCAGCAGCCCCCCCGGGCCAGGGGGAGAGACCCAGTACTTC.

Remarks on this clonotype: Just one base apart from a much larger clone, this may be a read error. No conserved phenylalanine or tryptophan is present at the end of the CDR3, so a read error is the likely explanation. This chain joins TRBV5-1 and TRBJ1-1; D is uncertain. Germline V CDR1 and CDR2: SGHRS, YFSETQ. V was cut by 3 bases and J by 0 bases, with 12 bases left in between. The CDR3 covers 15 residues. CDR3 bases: TGCGCCAGCAGCTCCCTGGGTGGGATGAACACTGAAGCTTTCTCT. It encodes CASSSLGGMNTEAFS.

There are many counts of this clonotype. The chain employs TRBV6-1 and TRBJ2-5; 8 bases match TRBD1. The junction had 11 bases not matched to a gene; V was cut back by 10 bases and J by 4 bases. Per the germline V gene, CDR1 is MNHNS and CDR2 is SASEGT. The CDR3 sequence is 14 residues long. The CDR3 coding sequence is TGTGCCACTACCGAGGGACAGGCACTAGAGACCCAGTACTTC. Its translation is CATTEGQALETQYF.

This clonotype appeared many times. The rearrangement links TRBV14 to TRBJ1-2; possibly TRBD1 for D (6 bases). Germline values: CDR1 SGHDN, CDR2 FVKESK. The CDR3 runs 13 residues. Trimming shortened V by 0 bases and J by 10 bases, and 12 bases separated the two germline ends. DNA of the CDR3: TGTGCCAGCAGCCAAGAGATTGGACAGCACTACACCTTC. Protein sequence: CASSQEIGQHYTF.

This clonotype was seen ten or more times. In DNA form, the CDR3 reads TGTGCCAGCAGCTTAGTTCTGGGTACTAATGAAAAACTGTTTTTT. Protein: CASSLVLGTNEKLFF. J is TRBJ1-4 and V is TRBV7-9, with D unresolved. This CDR3 is 15 amino acids long. Between the trimmed V and J ends, which lost 1 base and 2 bases, there was a span of 8 bases. From germline, CDR1 is SEHNR and CDR2 FQNEAQ (reference sequence).

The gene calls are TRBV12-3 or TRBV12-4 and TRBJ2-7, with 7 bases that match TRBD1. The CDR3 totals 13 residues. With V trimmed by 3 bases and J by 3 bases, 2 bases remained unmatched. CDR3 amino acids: CASSLNRGYEQYF. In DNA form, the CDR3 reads TGTGCCAGCAGTTTGAACAGGGGCTACGAGCAGTACTTC.

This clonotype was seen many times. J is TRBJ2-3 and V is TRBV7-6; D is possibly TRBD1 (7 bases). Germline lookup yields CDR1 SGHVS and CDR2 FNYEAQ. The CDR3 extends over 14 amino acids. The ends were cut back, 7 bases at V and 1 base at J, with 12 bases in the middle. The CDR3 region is CASTRRGGTDTQYF. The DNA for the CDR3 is TGTGCCAGCACCCGCAGGGGGGGCACAGATACGCAGTATTTT.

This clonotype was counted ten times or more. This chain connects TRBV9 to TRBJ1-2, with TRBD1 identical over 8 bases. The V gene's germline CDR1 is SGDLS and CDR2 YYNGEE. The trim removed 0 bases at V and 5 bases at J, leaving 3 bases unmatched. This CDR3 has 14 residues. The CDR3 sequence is CASSVGTGPYGYTF. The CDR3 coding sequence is TGTGCCAGCAGCGTAGGGACAGGGCCATATGGCTACACCTTC.

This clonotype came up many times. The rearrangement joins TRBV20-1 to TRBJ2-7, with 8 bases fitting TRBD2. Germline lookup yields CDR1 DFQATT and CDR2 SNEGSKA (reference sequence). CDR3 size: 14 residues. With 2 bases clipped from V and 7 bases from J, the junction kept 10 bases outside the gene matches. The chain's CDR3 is CSARTSGSRMEQYF. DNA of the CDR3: TGCAGTGCTAGAACTAGCGGTAGCCGAATGGAGCAGTACTTC.

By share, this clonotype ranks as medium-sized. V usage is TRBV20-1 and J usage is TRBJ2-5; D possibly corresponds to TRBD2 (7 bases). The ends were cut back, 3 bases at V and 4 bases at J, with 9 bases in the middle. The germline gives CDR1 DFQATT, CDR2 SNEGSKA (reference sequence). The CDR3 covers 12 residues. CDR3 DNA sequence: TGCAGTGCTAGTCGGGGGGCAGAGACCCAGTACTTC. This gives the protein CSASRGAETQYF.

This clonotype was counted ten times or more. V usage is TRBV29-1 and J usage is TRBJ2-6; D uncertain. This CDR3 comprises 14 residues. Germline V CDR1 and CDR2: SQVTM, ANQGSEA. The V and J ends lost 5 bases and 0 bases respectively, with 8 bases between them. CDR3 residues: CSVRSNSGANVLTF. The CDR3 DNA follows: TGCAGCGTTCGTTCAAACTCTGGGGCCAACGTCCTGACTTTC.

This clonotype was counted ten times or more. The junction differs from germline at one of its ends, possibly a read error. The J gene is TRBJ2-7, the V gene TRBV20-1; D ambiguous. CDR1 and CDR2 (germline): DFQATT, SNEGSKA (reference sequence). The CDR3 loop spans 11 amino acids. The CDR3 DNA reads TGCAGTGCTAATCAATACGGTCTCGGAGACTTC. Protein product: CSANQYGLGDF.

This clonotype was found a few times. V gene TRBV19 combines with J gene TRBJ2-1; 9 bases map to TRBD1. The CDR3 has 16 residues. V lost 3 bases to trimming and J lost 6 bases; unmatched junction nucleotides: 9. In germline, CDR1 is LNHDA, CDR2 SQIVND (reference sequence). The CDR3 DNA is TGTGCCAGTAGTATTTTACCGGGACAGGGTGGCAATGAGCAGTTCTTC. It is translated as CASSILPGQGGNEQFF.

The DNA for the CDR3 is TGCAGCGTTGAAGAACCGGGACAGGGGGCCATTCAGTACTTC. Translating it yields CSVEEPGQGAIQYF. The chain carries TRBV29-1 and TRBJ2-4, with 12 positions matching TRBD1. After removal of 0 bases from V and 9 bases from J, the junction contained 3 bases not matched to a gene. Germline CDR1 and CDR2: SQVTM and ANQGSEA. There are 14 residues in the CDR3.

The CDR3 spells CAISGPPGQGMPNQPQHF. The CDR3 DNA reads as TGTGCCATCAGTGGTCCACCGGGACAGGGGATGCCTAATCAGCCCCAGCATTTT. The rearrangement links TRBV10-3 to TRBJ1-5; TRBD1 agrees at 10 bases. The CDR3 totals 18 residues. Germline assignment: CDR1 ENHRY and CDR2 SYGVKD. Losses at the gene ends were 4 bases for V and 4 bases for J; bases not matched to a gene: 13.

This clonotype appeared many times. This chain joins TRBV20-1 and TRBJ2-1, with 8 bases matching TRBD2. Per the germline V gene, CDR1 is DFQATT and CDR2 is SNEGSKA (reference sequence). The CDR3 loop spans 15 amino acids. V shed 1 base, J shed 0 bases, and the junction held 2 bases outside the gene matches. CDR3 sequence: CSARVTSASYNEQFF. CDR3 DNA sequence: TGCAGTGCTAGAGTGACTAGCGCCTCCTACAATGAGCAGTTCTTC.

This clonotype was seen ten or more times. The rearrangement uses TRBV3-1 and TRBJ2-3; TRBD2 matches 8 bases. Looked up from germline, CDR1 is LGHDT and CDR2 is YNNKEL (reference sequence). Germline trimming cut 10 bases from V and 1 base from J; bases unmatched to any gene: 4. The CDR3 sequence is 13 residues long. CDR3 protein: CATGLGGTDTQYF. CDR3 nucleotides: TGTGCCACGGGACTAGGAGGCACAGATACGCAGTATTTT.